These 27 T cell receptor beta chains were sequenced from one sample in a study of T cell responses to AZD1222 COVID-19 vaccine (dated by TCRdb to about 2021). Library construction relied on the immunoSEQ multiplex PCR assay. TCRdb provides this immuneACCESS table in a form limited to in-frame rearrangements. Some clones are lacking; in checked studies, under half of them reflect an unresolved V gene, and why the rest are absent is not known. For this sample the table gives 120,000 or so clones, of which around 86% were detected only once. About 2.9% of the sample rests with the top ten. In the paper's terms, the time point label means: about 28 days (+/-7) after the second vaccine dose. Sequencing was performed on peripheral blood, taken 28 days after the second AZD1222 dose. All receptors come from an adult who received the AZD1222 COVID-19 vaccine.

The rearrangement links TRBV18 to TRBJ2-2; D is undetermined. The germline CDR1 and CDR2 sequences are KGHSH and LQKENI. V was clipped by 3 bases and J by 2 bases, with 7 bases between them. This CDR3 region has 14 residues. The DNA of the CDR3 is TGTGCCAGCTCACCTACCCCCAACACCGGGGAGCTGTTTTTT. Its protein is CASSPTPNTGELFF.

The rearrangement links TRBV11-2 to TRBJ1-6; D remains unclear. This CDR3 spans 17 amino acids. V was pared by 1 base and J by 0 bases, with 10 bases between. Germline loops: CDR1 SGHAT, CDR2 FQNNGV. CDR3 in amino acids: CASSLGAFSSYNSPLHF. The CDR3 bases are TGTGCCAGCAGCTTAGGCGCGTTTAGCTCCTATAATTCACCCCTCCACTTT.

The chain combines TRBV11-2 with TRBJ1-2, with D unclear. Trimming took off 3 bases at V and 5 bases at J, with 13 bases between the two ends. Germline CDR1 is SGHAT and CDR2 is FQNNGV. The CDR3 is made up of 14 amino acids. The CDR3 loop is CASSFGGGRYGYTF. CDR3 in DNA: TGTGCCAGCAGCTTCGGAGGTGGCAGATATGGCTACACCTTC.

The chain carries TRBV18 and TRBJ1-4, with TRBD1 matching 11 bases. Germline V gene data show CDR1 as KGHSH and CDR2 as LQKENI. Trimming removed 6 bases from V and 6 bases from J; junction bases left unmatched: 6. The CDR3 extends over 15 amino acids. In nucleotides, the CDR3 is TGTGCCAGCTCGCCTGGACAGGGGGCGGATGAAAAACTGTTTTTT. Translation: CASSPGQGADEKLFF.

This clone has just a few counts. The genes are TRBV30 and TRBJ1-1, with 9 bases matching TRBD1. The V segment lost 0 bases and the J segment 5 bases; nucleotides outside the gene matches: 25. CDR1 is GTSNPN and CDR2 is SVGIG in the germline V gene (reference sequence). This CDR3 is built from 21 residues. CDR3 in DNA: TGTGCCTGGAGTGTATACCGCTCAGGGGGTTTCGTAGGGACAGGGAAGACTGAAGCTTTCTTT. Translating gives CAWSVYRSGGFVGTGKTEAFF.

The gene calls are TRBV19 and TRBJ1-1; D uncertain. The V end lost 1 base, the J end lost 1 base, and 10 bases lay between the germline ends. CDR1 and CDR2 (germline): LNHDA, SQIVND (reference sequence). This CDR3 contains 15 residues. CDR3 loop: CASSIVVAPNTEAFF. CDR3 nucleotides: TGTGCCAGTAGTATAGTTGTAGCCCCGAACACTGAAGCTTTCTTT.

The V gene is TRBV7-6, the J gene TRBJ2-2, with D possibly being TRBD1 (6 bases). Germline values: CDR1 SGHVS, CDR2 FNYEAQ. The CDR3 extends over 17 amino acids. Trimming left V 2 bases short and J 4 bases short, with 17 bases between. CDR3: CASSLNGQGLVTGELFF. In DNA form, the CDR3 reads TGTGCCAGCAGCTTAAACGGGCAGGGGCTAGTCACCGGGGAGCTGTTTTTT.

The chain links TRBV19 to TRBJ1-2, with 7 positions matching TRBD1. This CDR3 is 16 amino acids long. Trimming took 5 bases from V and 0 from J; bases not matched to a gene: 9. Germline CDR1 and CDR2: LNHDA and SQIVND (reference sequence). CDR3 in amino acids: CASSARDRSPNYGYTF. The CDR3 DNA is TGTGCCAGTAGTGCCCGGGACAGATCTCCTAACTATGGCTACACCTTC.

This chain joins TRBV11-3 and TRBJ1-4; D is undetermined. The CDR3 is made up of 13 amino acids. V was clipped by 0 bases and J by 2 bases, with 1 base between them. Germline-derived CDR1 and CDR2 are SGHNT and YENEEA. The CDR3 protein is CASSLDTNEKLFF. CDR3 DNA sequence: TGTGCCAGCAGCTTAGACACTAATGAAAAACTGTTTTTT.

This chain's CDR3 is CASSPGKNEKLFF. In DNA, the CDR3 is TGTGCCAGCAGCCCCGGGAAGAATGAAAAACTGTTTTTT. The gene calls are TRBV11-3 and TRBJ1-4; no reliable D call. Germline lookup yields CDR1 SGHNT and CDR2 YENEEA. The CDR3 contains 13 residues. The V gene lost 5 bases and the J gene lost 5 bases, with 9 bases spanning the gap.

This chain uses TRBV28 with TRBJ1-2; D gene ambiguous. CDR1 is MDHEN and CDR2 is SYDVKM in the germline V gene. The V and J ends lost 2 bases and 4 bases respectively, with 11 bases between them. The CDR3 spans 14 residues. CDR3 sequence: CASSLQIVGYGYTF. The CDR3 DNA reads TGTGCCAGCAGTTTACAGATAGTGGGCTATGGCTACACCTTC.

The chain uses TRBV20-1 and TRBJ1-1, with D possibly TRBD1 on 6 matching bases. The germline gives CDR1 DFQATT, CDR2 SNEGSKA (reference sequence). The CDR3 contains 11 residues. In DNA, the CDR3 is TGCATGCTCAGGGGAACCACTGAAGCTTTCTTT. Protein sequence: CMLRGTTEAFF.

The rearrangement joins TRBV3-1 (or the pseudogene TRBV3-2) to TRBJ1-1; D may be TRBD1 (5 bases). Germline CDR1 is LGHDT and CDR2 is YNNKEL (reference sequence). V lost 2 bases, J lost 4 bases, and 11 bases lay in between. CDR3 length: 14 amino acids. CDR3 coding DNA: TGTGCCAGCAGCCAAAAGGGGACGGGCACTGAAGCTTTCTTT. Protein product: CASSQKGTGTEAFF.

This rearrangement joins TRBV3-1 (or the pseudogene TRBV3-2) to TRBJ1-1; maybe TRBD1 (6 bases). The CDR3 has 12 amino acids. Germline CDR1 reads LGHDT; CDR2 reads YNNKEL (reference sequence). Trimming shortened V by 6 bases and J by 10 bases, and 15 bases separated the two germline ends. CDR3 amino acids: CASSSQGYRAFF. DNA of the CDR3: TGTGCCAGCAGTTCACAGGGATATCGAGCTTTCTTT.

This clone was detected only a few times. The CDR3 bases are TGTGCCAGTAGCCGGACAGGGGCTTTCACCGGGGAGCTGTTTTTT. Translating it yields CASSRTGAFTGELFF. The chain carries TRBV19 and TRBJ2-2; 9 nucleotides align to TRBD1. Per the germline V gene, CDR1 is LNHDA and CDR2 is SQIVND (reference sequence). J was trimmed by 4 bases and V by 6 bases; bases with no gene match: 6. The CDR3 runs 15 residues.

The chain uses TRBV12-3 or TRBV12-4 and TRBJ1-1; D is uncertain. CDR3 length: 13 amino acids. Trimming pared 6 bases from V and 3 bases from J, leaving 11 bases between. DNA for the CDR3: TGTGCCAGCAGCCCGCGACGGTACACTGAAGCTTTCTTT. Its protein product is CASSPRRYTEAFF.

The rearrangement uses TRBV11-3 and TRBJ1-6; the D is unclear. The CDR3 totals 14 residues. Between the trimmed V and J ends, which lost 5 bases and 2 bases, there was a span of 7 bases. The germline V gene has CDR1 SGHNT and CDR2 YENEEA. Here the CDR3 DNA reads TGTGCCAGCAGCCCTAGCGCCTATAATTCACCCCTCCACTTT. Encoded protein: CASSPSAYNSPLHF.

The gene calls are TRBV19 and TRBJ1-3, with D possibly TRBD1 on 5 matching bases. V was trimmed by 4 bases and J by 2 bases, leaving 12 bases between them. CDR1 and CDR2 from the germline V gene are LNHDA and SQIVND (reference sequence). The CDR3 contains 15 residues. CDR3 sequence (DNA): TGTGCCAGTAGTACCACAGGAACCGCTGGAAACACCATATATTTT. Residues: CASSTTGTAGNTIYF.

This chain links TRBV7-9 with TRBJ2-6; TRBD1 is a possible D gene (6 bases). The germline V gene has CDR1 SEHNR and CDR2 FQNEAQ (reference sequence). The CDR3 covers 15 residues. Trimming removed 2 bases from V and 4 bases from J, with 9 bases in between. CDR3 sequence (DNA): TGTGCCAGCAGCTTACAGGGGACAGGGGCCAACGTCCTGACTTTC. Its protein product is CASSLQGTGANVLTF.

V usage is TRBV4-3 and J usage is TRBJ1-6; D is unclear. Germline assignment: CDR1 LGHNA and CDR2 YSLEER. The CDR3 length is 15 residues. V shed 0 bases and J shed 4 bases, with 7 bases lying between them. CDR3 sequence (DNA): TGCGCCAGCAGCCAAGAGTACGGATATAATTCACCCCTCCACTTT. It codes for CASSQEYGYNSPLHF.

V and J are TRBV27 and TRBJ1-6, with D unresolved. The ends were cut back, 5 bases at V and 8 bases at J, with 13 bases in the middle. The CDR3 covers 14 residues. Germline V gives CDR1 MNHEY, CDR2 SMNVEV (reference sequence). The CDR3 nucleotides are TGTGCCAGCAGTATGTGGAGTAGGGATTCACCCCTCCACTTT. Translated, it gives CASSMWSRDSPLHF.

CDR3: CASSLLGQNPYEQYF. CDR3 DNA: TGCGCCAGCAGCTTGCTCGGACAGAACCCTTACGAGCAGTACTTC. The chain carries TRBV5-1 and TRBJ2-7, with a weak D call TRBD1 (6 bases). The CDR3 runs to 15 residues. V lost 1 base to trimming and J lost 4 bases, with 15 bases between them. CDR1 and CDR2 from the germline V gene are SGHRS and YFSETQ.

The chain carries TRBV6-5 and TRBJ2-1, with 9 bases matching TRBD2. This CDR3 spans 15 amino acids. Trimming at V came to 1 base and at J to 8 bases, leaving 6 bases not matched to a gene. Per germline, CDR1 MNHEY and CDR2 SVGAGI. The CDR3 loop is CASSYLASGNHEQFF. In nucleotides, the CDR3 is TGTGCCAGCAGTTACTTGGCTAGCGGGAATCATGAGCAGTTCTTC.

The chain couples TRBV7-8 to TRBJ1-2, with D possibly being TRBD1 (6 bases). The V end lost 1 base, the J end lost 4 bases, and 13 bases lay between the germline ends. The CDR3 spans 15 residues. CDR1 and CDR2 (germline): SGHVS, FQNEAQ. CDR3 region: CASSLGQGLIYGYTF. As DNA, the CDR3 is TGTGCCAGCAGCTTAGGTCAGGGGCTGATCTATGGCTACACCTTC.

The chain uses TRBV20-1 and TRBJ1-1; D not certain. CDR1 is DFQATT, CDR2 SNEGSKA, per germline (reference sequence). The CDR3 consists of 11 residues. V lost 6 bases and J 9 bases, leaving 14 bases between the germline ends. The CDR3 loop is CSAETEEKAFF. Written as DNA, the CDR3 is TGCAGTGCCGAGACCGAAGAGAAAGCTTTCTTT.

This rearrangement joins TRBV6-6 to TRBJ1-5; no reliable D call. This CDR3 is 12 amino acids long. CDR1 and CDR2 from the germline V gene are MNHNY and SVGAGI (reference sequence). V lost 6 bases and J lost 4, with 7 bases in between. CDR3 nucleotides: TGTGCCAGCAGCCACGATAATCAGCCCCAGCATTTT. Protein: CASSHDNQPQHF.

This clone was seen only once. The chain combines TRBV14 with TRBJ1-2; the D gene is possibly TRBD1 (5 bases). The ends were cut back, 5 bases at V and 4 bases at J, with 11 bases in the middle. The CDR3 loop spans 13 amino acids. CDR1 and CDR2 from the germline V gene are SGHDN and FVKESK. CDR3 bases: TGTGCCAGCAGCTTACAGGAGGGCTATGGCTACACCTTC. Amino acid sequence: CASSLQEGYGYTF.